What follows is one T cell receptor beta chain and its context. This entry belongs to a study of T cell responses to AZD1222 COVID-19 vaccine. With 0 bases clipped from V and 0 bases from J, the junction kept 7 bases outside the gene matches. The CDR3 has 17 residues. The germline gives CDR1 SGHTA, CDR2 FQGNSA. The data were produced by immunoSEQ multiplex PCR, yet TCRdb's version contains in-frame clones alone and is incomplete. The profile covers around 100,000 clones, with about 80% appearing a single time and approximately 9.4% taken by the ten largest. This clonotype was obtained from an adult in good health. This specimen consisted of peripheral blood, obtained on day 0 of AZD1222 vaccination. The chain has TRBV7-2 and TRBJ1-2, with 7 nucleotides matching TRBD1. CDR3 loop: CASSLATGSGTNYGYTF. The CDR3 DNA follows: TGTGCCAGCAGCTTAGCGACAGGGTCTGGGACTAACTATGGCTACACCTTC.